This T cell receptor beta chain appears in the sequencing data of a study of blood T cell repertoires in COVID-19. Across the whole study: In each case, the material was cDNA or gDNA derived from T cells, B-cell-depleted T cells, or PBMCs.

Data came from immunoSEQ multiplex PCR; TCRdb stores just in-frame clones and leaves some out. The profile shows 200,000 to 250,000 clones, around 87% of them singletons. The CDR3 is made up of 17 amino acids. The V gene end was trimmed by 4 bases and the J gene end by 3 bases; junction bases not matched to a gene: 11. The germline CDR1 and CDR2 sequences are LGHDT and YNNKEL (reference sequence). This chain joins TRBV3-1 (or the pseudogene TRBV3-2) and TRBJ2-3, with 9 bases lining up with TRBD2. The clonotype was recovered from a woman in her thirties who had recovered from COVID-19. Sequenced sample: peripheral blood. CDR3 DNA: TGTGCCAGCAGCCCTAGCGGGGAGGGTCTAAGGACAGATACGCAGTATTTT. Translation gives CASSPSGEGLRTDTQYF.